Listed below are T cell receptor beta chains from one sample, sequenced in a study of beta chain features in type 1 diabetes. Using immunoSEQ multiplex PCR, the repertoire was profiled, and TCRdb retains in-frame clones only, with some absent. The table includes hundreds of thousands of clones, more than 12% detected once. Sequencing was carried out using naive CD4+ T cells from blood. All receptors come from a man aged 18 to 30 with type 1 diabetes. Both conserved end residues are part of each CDR3. D genes are given only for firm matches. Expanded clones get a size class; other rows say once, few or many, or leave the size out.

V: TRBV9; size: few; D: TRBD2; J: TRBJ2-5; CDR3: CASSAGTSVSETQYF; DNA: TGTGCCAGCAGCGCTGGAACTAGCGTCTCAGAGACCCAGTACTTC
V: TRBV7-6; size: -; D: TRBD1; J: TRBJ2-2; CDR3: CASSFLQGAFTGELFF; DNA: TGTGCCAGCAGCTTTCTCCAGGGGGCGTTTACCGGGGAGCTGTTTTTT
V: TRBV18; size: -; D: -; J: TRBJ2-1; CDR3: CASSLSYNEQFF; DNA: TGTGCCAGCTCACTCTCCTACAATGAGCAGTTCTTC
V: TRBV7-8; size: few; D: -; J: TRBJ1-6; CDR3: CASSLYNSPLHF; DNA: TGTGCCAGCAGCTTATATAATTCACCCCTCCACTTT
V: TRBV19; size: -; D: -; J: TRBJ1-2; CDR3: CATRGGTNYGYTF; DNA: TGTGCCACGAGAGGGGGGACTAACTATGGCTACACCTTC
V: TRBV7-9; size: -; D: -; J: TRBJ2-7; CDR3: CASSLRRDGSLYEQYF; DNA: TGTGCCAGCAGCCTCCGGCGGGACGGTAGCCTCTACGAGCAGTACTTC
V: TRBV18; size: few; D: -; J: TRBJ2-3; CDR3: CASSQPDTQYF; DNA: TGTGCCAGCTCACAGCCAGATACGCAGTATTTT
V: TRBV28; size: few; D: -; J: TRBJ1-2; CDR3: CASTSLTEGYTF; DNA: TGTGCCAGCACTTCCCTGACTGAAGGCTACACCTTC
V: TRBV6-5; size: -; D: TRBD1; J: TRBJ2-7; CDR3: CASSYSHRGQFYEQYF; DNA: TGTGCCAGCAGTTACTCCCACAGGGGGCAATTCTACGAGCAGTACTTC
V: TRBV6-6; size: -; D: TRBD1; J: TRBJ1-1; CDR3: CASSPRQGAAEAFF; DNA: TGTGCCAGCAGCCCAAGACAGGGGGCAGCTGAAGCTTTCTTT
V: TRBV9; size: -; D: -; J: TRBJ2-1; CDR3: CASSPHQLNEQFF; DNA: TGTGCCAGCAGCCCCCACCAACTCAATGAGCAGTTCTTC
V: TRBV9; size: -; D: TRBD2; J: TRBJ2-3; CDR3: CASSAIAGGDTQYF; DNA: TGTGCCAGCAGCGCTATAGCGGGGGGGGATACGCAGTATTTT
V: TRBV5-1; size: few; D: TRBD2; J: TRBJ2-7; CDR3: CASSPLASGNTYEQYF; DNA: TGCGCCAGCAGCCCCCTGGCTAGCGGGAATACCTACGAGCAGTACTTC
V: TRBV18; size: few; D: -; J: TRBJ2-1; CDR3: CASSPLSSSYNEQFF; DNA: TGTGCCAGCTCACCACTGTCGAGCTCCTACAATGAGCAGTTCTTC
V: TRBV10-3; size: -; D: -; J: TRBJ2-5; CDR3: CALGDGIQETQYF; DNA: TGTGCCCTCGGGGACGGAATACAAGAGACCCAGTACTTC
V: TRBV6-5; size: -; D: -; J: TRBJ1-1; CDR3: CASTPRGTPNTEAFF; DNA: TGTGCCAGCACCCCACGGGGGACGCCGAACACTGAAGCTTTCTTT
V: TRBV2; size: few; D: -; J: TRBJ1-1; CDR3: CASGLGILDTEAFF; DNA: TGTGCCAGCGGCTTGGGGATTCTGGACACTGAAGCTTTCTTT
V: TRBV9; size: -; D: -; J: TRBJ2-6; CDR3: CASSVAGAGANVLTF; DNA: TGTGCCAGCAGCGTAGCAGGAGCTGGGGCCAACGTCCTGACTTTC
V: TRBV2; size: -; D: TRBD1; J: TRBJ1-6; CDR3: CASSEGQGNSPLHF; DNA: TGTGCCAGCAGTGAGGGACAGGGAAATTCACCCCTCCACTTT
V: TRBV6-1; size: -; D: -; J: TRBJ2-5; CDR3: CASGSWEETQYF; DNA: TGTGCCAGCGGGAGTTGGGAAGAGACCCAGTACTTC
V: TRBV30; size: -; D: -; J: TRBJ2-1; CDR3: CAWSQSNEQFF; DNA: TGTGCCTGGAGTCAGAGCAATGAGCAGTTCTTC
V: TRBV19; size: -; D: TRBD1; J: TRBJ1-2; CDR3: CASSIAGGNYGYTF; DNA: TGTGCCAGTAGTATCGCAGGGGGAAACTATGGCTACACCTTC
V: TRBV6-4; size: -; D: -; J: TRBJ2-2; CDR3: CASTSTWGGTGELFF; DNA: TGTGCCAGCACCTCCACGTGGGGCGGCACCGGGGAGCTGTTTTTT
V: TRBV28; size: -; D: -; J: TRBJ1-2; CDR3: CASSLARRYGYTF; DNA: TGTGCCAGCAGTTTAGCCCGACGCTATGGCTACACCTTC
V: TRBV2; size: -; D: -; J: TRBJ2-5; CDR3: CASSQGPQGTQYF; DNA: TGTGCCAGCAGTCAGGGGCCCCAGGGGACCCAGTACTTC
V: TRBV29-1; size: -; D: -; J: TRBJ1-1; CDR3: CSVGSSLELSEAFF; DNA: TGCAGCGTTGGATCTTCGCTTGAACTATCTGAAGCTTTCTTT
V: TRBV10-2; size: few; D: -; J: TRBJ2-7; CDR3: CASSESGAGYEQYF; DNA: TGCGCCAGCAGTGAGTCGGGGGCCGGCTACGAGCAGTACTTC
V: TRBV5-1; size: few; D: -; J: TRBJ2-7; CDR3: CASSLGPGRYEQYF; DNA: TGCGCCAGCAGCTTGGGTCCAGGGCGATACGAGCAGTACTTC
V: TRBV5-1; size: -; D: TRBD2; J: TRBJ2-1; CDR3: CASSWGGSWDEQFF; DNA: TGCGCCAGCAGCTGGGGCGGGAGTTGGGATGAGCAGTTCTTC
V: TRBV6-4; size: -; D: -; J: TRBJ1-2; CDR3: CASSGEVGGYGYTF; DNA: TGTGCCAGCAGTGGCGAGGTGGGGGGCTATGGCTACACCTTC
V: TRBV6-5; size: few; D: -; J: TRBJ1-6; CDR3: CASSYSRPQPLHF; DNA: TGTGCCAGCAGTTACTCGAGGCCACAACCCCTCCACTTT
V: TRBV2; size: few; D: TRBD1; J: TRBJ2-7; CDR3: CASSFGGQGFYEQYF; DNA: TGTGCCAGCAGTTTCGGCGGACAGGGCTTCTACGAGCAGTACTTC
V: TRBV7-3; size: few; D: -; J: TRBJ2-1; CDR3: CASSSQTLEQFF; DNA: TGTGCCAGCTCTTCTCAGACGCTTGAGCAGTTCTTC
V: TRBV4-3; size: -; D: -; J: TRBJ1-2; CDR3: CASSQVAWDYGYTF; DNA: TGCGCCAGCAGCCAAGTAGCCTGGGACTATGGCTACACCTTC
V: TRBV13; size: few; D: TRBD2; J: TRBJ2-1; CDR3: CASSLASGTQDGEQFF; DNA: TGTGCCAGCAGCTTAGCTAGCGGGACCCAAGATGGTGAGCAGTTCTTC
V: TRBV11-2; size: few; D: -; J: TRBJ1-5; CDR3: CASSHVGGWGNQPQHF; DNA: TGTGCCAGCAGCCACGTGGGGGGTTGGGGCAATCAGCCCCAGCATTTT
V: TRBV2; size: few; D: -; J: TRBJ2-3; CDR3: CASSELAVGTDTQYF; DNA: TGTGCCAGCAGTGAACTGGCGGTCGGCACAGATACGCAGTATTTT